The 10 T cell receptor beta chains listed next were all sequenced from one sample in a study of control samples from healthy donors and cancer patients. The method was immunoSEQ multiplex PCR; TCRdb's version includes in-frame clones alone and lacks a portion of them. The repertoire has around 49,000 clones, approximately 89% of them found once; the top ten carry around 1.4%. The sequenced material came from PBMCs. The receptors were sampled from a man aged 35-49 years with colorectal cancer.

This chain links TRBV7-9 with TRBJ2-1; D assignment may be TRBD1 or TRBD2 (5 bases each). The germline V and J ends were trimmed by 5 bases and 4 bases, with 18 bases remaining between them. CDR1 is SEHNR, CDR2 FQNEAQ, per germline (reference sequence). The CDR3 length is 16 residues. As DNA, the CDR3 is TGTGCCAGCAGCCTCCACCCGTCGGGGCCGTACAATGAGCAGTTCTTC. Residues: CASSLHPSGPYNEQFF.

This chain links TRBV29-1 with TRBJ2-5; D perhaps matches TRBD1 (6 bases). TRBJ2-7 matches the DNA end more closely, so the J call is doubtful. Germline-derived CDR1 and CDR2 are SQVTM and ANQGSEA. The CDR3 is made up of 13 amino acids. The CDR3 spells CSVLDRKPYEQYF. For the CDR3, the DNA is TGCAGCGTTTTAGACAGGAAACCCTACGAGCAGTACTTC.

This sequence joins TRBV9 and TRBJ2-3; D gene ambiguous. Per germline, CDR1 SGDLS and CDR2 YYNGEE. This CDR3 has 12 amino acids. The V end lost 4 bases, the J end lost 2 bases, and 5 bases lay between the germline ends. The CDR3 nucleotides are TGTGCCAGCAGCCCTATCACAGATACGCAGTATTTT. Translating gives CASSPITDTQYF.

The V call is TRBV11-2, the J call TRBJ1-6; D not resolved. Germline V gene data show CDR1 as SGHAT and CDR2 as FQNNGV. This CDR3 is 16 amino acids long. The ends were cut back, 6 bases at V and 0 bases at J, with 12 bases in the middle. CDR3 protein: CASSRIFSSYNSPLHF. For the CDR3, the DNA is TGTGCCAGCAGTCGGATTTTCTCCTCCTATAATTCACCCCTCCACTTT. Complete variable domain (other parts from reference TRBV11-2 and TRBJ1-6): EAGVAQSPRYKIIEKRQSVAFWCNPISGHATLYWYQQILGQGPKLLIQFQNNGVVDDSQLPKDRFSAERLKGVDSTLKIQPAKLEDSAVYLCASSRIFSSYNSPLHFGNGTRLTVT.

As DNA, the CDR3 is TGTGCCAGCAGCGAGGGGACGGGACCCTCCTACGAGCAGTACTTC. This translates into CASSEGTGPSYEQYF. The V gene is TRBV9, the J gene TRBJ2-7, with D possibly being TRBD1 or TRBD2 (5 bases each). The CDR3 loop spans 15 amino acids. V was cut by 3 bases and J by 0 bases, with 13 bases left in between. The germline CDR1 and CDR2 sequences are SGDLS and YYNGEE.

About this clone: This CDR3 is also generated by other DNA sequences in the sample. The V gene is TRBV5-1, the J gene TRBJ1-1; no clear D. The CDR3 contains 14 residues. In germline, CDR1 is SGHRS, CDR2 YFSETQ. V lost 0 bases and J 1 base, leaving 7 bases between the germline ends. The CDR3 DNA sequence: TGCGCCAGCAGCTTGGTACAGACGAACACTGAAGCTTTCTTT. It is translated as CASSLVQTNTEAFF.

This chain joins TRBV27 and TRBJ2-3; the D is unclear. The germline gives CDR1 MNHEY, CDR2 SMNVEV (reference sequence). Trimming removed 2 bases at V and 1 base at J, with 7 bases between. CDR3 length: 14 residues. The CDR3 loop is CASSLPGRTDTQYF. Written as DNA, the CDR3 is TGTGCCAGCAGTTTACCCGGCCGCACAGATACGCAGTATTTT.

The chain carries TRBV2 and TRBJ2-1; no definite D call. Germline V gene sequence: CDR1 SNHLY, CDR2 FYNNEI. The CDR3 is 12 residues long. The germline V and J ends were trimmed by 5 bases and 9 bases, with 11 bases remaining between them. The CDR3 coding sequence is TGTGCCAGCAGTCCTCGTCTAAGTGAGCAGTTCTTC. Protein: CASSPRLSEQFF.

V gene TRBV6-5 combines with J gene TRBJ2-5, with TRBD2 identical over 7 bases. There are 14 residues in the CDR3. V shed 7 bases and J 3 bases; nucleotides not matched to a gene: 8. Germline V gives CDR1 MNHEY, CDR2 SVGAGI. CDR3 protein: CASTAGDSEETQYF. DNA for the CDR3: TGTGCCAGCACGGCGGGAGATTCAGAAGAGACCCAGTACTTC.

The chain recombines TRBV28 with TRBJ2-2, with D possibly TRBD2 on 5 matching bases. This CDR3 comprises 17 residues. Germline CDR1 is MDHEN and CDR2 is SYDVKM. Deletions cut 5 bases from V and 1 base from J, with 17 bases between. DNA of the CDR3: TGTGCCAGCAGTCCCTCGGGGTTTTCGCGGAACACCGGGGAGCTGTTTTTT. Translation gives CASSPSGFSRNTGELFF. The entire variable domain, with the rest obtained from reference TRBV28 and TRBJ2-2, is as follows: DVKVTQSSRYLVKRTGEKVFLECVQDMDHENMFWYRQDPGLGLRLIYFSYDVKMKEKGDIPEGYSVSREKKERFSLILESASTNQTSMYLCASSPSGFSRNTGELFFGEGSRLTVL.